This T cell receptor (beta chain) stems from a study of T-cell reconstitution after alpha-beta-depleted transplantation in children. Unique molecular identifiers were built into the TCRbeta library. Each CDR3 protein gets one entry after TCRdb re-called the PCR reads with MiXCR. The sample gives more than 400,000 distinct CDR3 sequences, roughly 10% of which show up once; 14% is in the top ten. About this clonotype: The antigen is not known.

Trimming pared 6 bases from V and 5 bases from J, leaving 11 bases between. The germline CDR1 and CDR2 sequences are ENHRY and SYGVKD. The CDR3 is made up of 13 amino acids. Study-wide findings and caveats: Newly made T cells mostly supplied T-cell counts and diversity one year after transplant. Reportedly, alpha-beta T cells present about two months post-transplant originated from several hundred expanded clones of graft origin. The study traced high day-60 TCRbeta diversity in some patients to surviving recipient T cells and thymic progenitors.

The TCR was taken from a female patient aged 2-10 years who had a stem cell transplant for aplastic anemia, so the T cells may come from the graft donor. This chain uses TRBV10-3 with TRBJ2-1; a possible D gene is TRBD2 (6 bases). The sequencing here drew on PBMCs, mostly from graft donor cells, taken 180 days after TCRalphabeta/CD19-depleted stem cell transplant. The CDR3 sequence: CAISRDSDNEQFF. For the CDR3, the DNA is TGTGCCATCAGCCGGGACTCTGACAATGAGCAGTTCTTC.